This TCR beta chain originates from a study of Graves' ophthalmopathy and Graves' hyperthyroidism. For the study at large: Before any treatment was given, at initial diagnosis, peripheral blood was collected. The study, taken as a whole, reports: A model of 13 signatures distinguished ophthalmopathy from stable hyperthyroidism at around 90% sensitivity and 65% to 84% specificity.

The CDR3 is 14 amino acids. Germline loops: CDR1 MNHEY, CDR2 SMNVEV (reference sequence). V lost 8 bases and J lost 1; bases outside the gene matches: 5. The study amplified TCR beta CDR3 regions using RNA transcripts. Investigators did first-round RT-PCR with HTBI primers, then second-round multiplex PCR. TCRdb used MiXCR to reprocess the multiplex PCR reads, holding one entry per CDR3 protein. The repertoire has hundreds of thousands of distinct CDR3 sequences, about 20% of them found once; the top ten carry approximately 7%. Over 18 months of follow-up, stable hyperthyroidism required that no ophthalmopathy appear. The diagnostic workup employed clinical symptoms, serum thyroxine, TRAb, thyroid ultrasound and orbital computed tomography. This clonotype appeared many times. Its antigen is currently unknown.

The chain combines TRBV27 with TRBJ1-1, with 9 bases lining up with TRBD1. The receptor was isolated from a young woman with stable Graves' hyperthyroidism. Some clones in this sample may be carry-over from other donors' samples. The source material was peripheral blood. CDR3 DNA: TGTGCCAGCGTTAAGGGACAGGGGAACACTGAAGCTTTCTTT. It encodes CASVKGQGNTEAFF.